This TCR beta chain appears in the sequencing data of a study of vaccination effects on CD4 cells after COVID-19. Assay: immunoSEQ multiplex PCR; the TCRdb copy retains only in-frame clones and omits some. The sample holds under 80,000 clones, over 60% seen once. Study conclusions and caveats: Convalescents' post-vaccine spike-reactive clones were mainly new, vaccine-induced.

Remarks on this clone: Its antigen is not identified.

In the ViraFEST assay, antigen-specific CD4+ clonotypes were identified by expansion after peptide-pool stimulation. Cultured cells yielded isolated CD4+ T cells after less than 11 days. According to PCR results, the person was infected with SARS-CoV-2 between March and December 2020. Each well held about 2 million PBMC cultured with 7.5 to 10 ug/ml peptides and about 10 IU/ml IL-2. It was on days 3 and 7 that half the medium was replaced with IL-2 medium. J lost 5 bases, V lost 4 bases, and 8 bases had no gene match. CDR3 length equals 14 residues. The germline V gene encodes CDR1 SGHRS and CDR2 YFSETQ.

This receptor was taken from a human donor who had a prior SARS-CoV-2 infection. The material sequenced was CD4+ T cells from PBMCs cultured with HIV peptides, taken before COVID-19 vaccination. The subset: HIV-1 Nef peptide pool negative control/reference culture. The chain uses TRBV5-1 and TRBJ1-1; 7 positions match TRBD1. CDR3 sequence reads: CASSKQGEGTEAFF. CDR3 DNA: TGCGCCAGCAGCAAGCAGGGGGAGGGGACTGAAGCTTTCTTT.